This TCR beta chain was recovered during a study of T cell responses to AZD1222 COVID-19 vaccine. The overall study: Analyses pooled second doses at about 4 or about 12 weeks.

Looked up from germline, CDR1 is SGHVS and CDR2 is FQNEAQ. V was clipped by 5 bases and J by 1 base; unmatched bases: 4. The CDR3 spans 16 residues. Study-wide results and caveats: Variant regions that are unmutated are reportedly the target of nearly half of spike-specific TCRs. Two doses of AZD1222 preceded a rise in Spike-specific TCR breadth and depth.

For this clone: Its antigen is still unknown.

Repertoires were generated with immunoSEQ multiplex PCR, while TCRdb's copy carries only in-frame clones and drops some. The repertoire includes 54,000 or so clones, approximately 88% of them detected once, and 14% to 15% sits in the top ten. This receptor was identified in an adult in good health. The chain combines TRBV7-8 with TRBJ2-5, with 13 bases matching TRBD2. Source: peripheral blood, taken on day 0 of AZD1222 vaccination. Here the CDR3 DNA reads TGTGCCAGCAGCCCCAGGACTAGCGGGGGCCAAGAGACCCAGTACTTC. Protein: CASSPRTSGGQETQYF.